Sequencing of this T cell receptor (beta chain) was carried out in a study of blood T cell repertoires in COVID-19. About the study: Nucleic acid was either cDNA or gDNA, and it came from T cells, B-cell-depleted T cells, or PBMCs.

Assay: immunoSEQ multiplex PCR; the TCRdb copy retains only in-frame clones and omits some. Of fewer than 250,000 clones listed, approximately 84% are singletons. V trimming: 1 base; J trimming: 5 bases; junction bases outside the gene matches: 13. The germline gives CDR1 SEHNR, CDR2 FQNEAQ (reference sequence). This CDR3 has 18 residues. The sequenced sample was peripheral blood. The sequence came from a woman in her forties or fifties with active or convalescent COVID-19. The chain links TRBV7-9 to TRBJ2-3, with TRBD2 matching 9 bases. The CDR3 sequence is CASSLERLAGGLRDTQYF. DNA for the CDR3: TGTGCCAGCAGCTTAGAGAGGCTTGCGGGGGGGCTGAGAGATACGCAGTATTTT. Full variable domain (remainder filled in from reference TRBV7-9 and TRBJ2-3): DTGVSQNPRHKITKRGQNVTFRCDPISEHNRLYWYRQTLGQGPEFLTYFQNEAQLEKSRLLSDRFSAERPKGSFSTLEIQRTEQGDSAMYLCASSLERLAGGLRDTQYFGPGTRLTVL.